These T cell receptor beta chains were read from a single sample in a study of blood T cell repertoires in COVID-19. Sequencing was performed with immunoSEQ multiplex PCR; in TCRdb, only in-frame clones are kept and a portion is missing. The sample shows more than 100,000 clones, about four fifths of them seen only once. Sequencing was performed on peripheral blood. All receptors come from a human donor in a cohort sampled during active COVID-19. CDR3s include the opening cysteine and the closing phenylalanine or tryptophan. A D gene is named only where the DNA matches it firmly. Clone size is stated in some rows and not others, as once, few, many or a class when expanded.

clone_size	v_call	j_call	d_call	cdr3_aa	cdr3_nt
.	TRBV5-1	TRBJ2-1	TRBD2	CASSFSSGGQGHDEQFF	TGCGCCAGCAGCTTTTCGAGCGGGGGCCAGGGACACGATGAGCAGTTCTTC
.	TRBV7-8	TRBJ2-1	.	CASSFSFHGEPPYNEQFF	TGTGCCAGCAGCTTTAGTTTCCACGGAGAACCCCCCTACAATGAGCAGTTCTTC
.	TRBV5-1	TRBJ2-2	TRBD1	CASSSPQGQGNTGELFF	TGCGCCAGCAGCTCCCCCCAAGGACAGGGGAACACCGGGGAGCTGTTTTTT
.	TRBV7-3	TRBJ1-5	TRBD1	CASSLRQGARWNQPQHF	TGTGCCAGCAGCTTACGACAGGGGGCCCGATGGAATCAGCCCCAGCATTTT
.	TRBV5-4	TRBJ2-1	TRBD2	CASSPGGGGAKINEQFF	TGTGCCAGCAGCCCGGGGGGCGGGGGGGCCAAAATTAATGAGCAGTTCTTC
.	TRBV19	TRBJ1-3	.	CASSIFTTQNGNTIYF	TGTGCCAGTAGTATTTTCACTACCCAAAACGGAAACACCATATATTTT
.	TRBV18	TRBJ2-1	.	CASSPGRQLSNEQFF	TGTGCCAGCTCACCGGGCAGACAGCTTTCCAATGAGCAGTTCTTC
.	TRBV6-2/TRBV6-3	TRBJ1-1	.	CASSSGNTEAFF	TGTGCCAGCAGTTCGGGGAACACTGAAGCTTTCTTT
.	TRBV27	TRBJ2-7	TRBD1	CASRGTGTSYEQYF	TGTGCCAGCAGGGGGACAGGGACATCCTACGAGCAGTACTTC
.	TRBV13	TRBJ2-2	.	CASSPQSGTVTGELFF	TGTGCCAGCAGCCCCCAAAGCGGTACCGTCACCGGGGAGCTGTTTTTT
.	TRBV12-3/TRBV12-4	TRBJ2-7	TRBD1	CASSLGDSGEQYF	TGTGCCAGCAGTTTGGGGGACAGCGGCGAGCAGTACTTC
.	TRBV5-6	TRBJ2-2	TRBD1	CASSFLKGQRNTGELFF	TGTGCCAGCAGCTTTCTAAAGGGACAGCGGAACACCGGGGAGCTGTTTTTT
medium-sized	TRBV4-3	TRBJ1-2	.	CASSQDGGVTGYTF	TGCGCCAGCAGCCAAGATGGAGGGGTCACTGGCTACACCTTC
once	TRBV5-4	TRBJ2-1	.	CASSLPGKGSYNEQFF	TGTGCCAGCAGCCTCCCAGGGAAGGGGTCCTACAATGAGCAGTTCTTC
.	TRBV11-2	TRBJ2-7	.	CASSLVRTLYEQYF	TGTGCCAGCAGCTTAGTGCGGACTCTGTACGAGCAGTACTTC
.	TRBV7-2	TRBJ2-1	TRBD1	CASSRDRGPSSYNEQFF	TGTGCCAGCAGCCGGGACAGGGGCCCAAGCTCCTACAATGAGCAGTTCTTC
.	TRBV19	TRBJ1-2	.	CASSIDIQGLAGYGYTF	TGTGCCAGTAGTATAGACATACAGGGTCTAGCGGGCTATGGCTACACCTTC
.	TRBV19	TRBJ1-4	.	CASSGQYNEKLFF	TGTGCCAGTAGCGGACAGTATAATGAAAAACTGTTTTTT
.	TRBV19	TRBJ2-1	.	CASSPGRIQGVEQFF	TGTGCCAGTAGTCCGGGCCGCATCCAGGGTGTTGAGCAGTTCTTC
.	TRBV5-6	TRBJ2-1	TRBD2	CASSPGTRSGNEQFF	TGTGCCAGCAGCCCGGGGACTAGAAGTGGCAATGAGCAGTTCTTC
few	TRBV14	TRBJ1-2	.	CASSRLDRSNYGYTF	TGTGCCAGCAGCCGACTAGACAGATCTAACTATGGCTACACCTTC
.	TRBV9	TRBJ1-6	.	CASSGGQNNSPLHF	TGTGCCAGCAGCGGAGGACAGAATAATTCACCCCTCCACTTT
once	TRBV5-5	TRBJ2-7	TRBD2	CASSYGAGGTYEQYF	TGTGCCAGCAGCTACGGGGCGGGGGGAACCTACGAGCAGTACTTC
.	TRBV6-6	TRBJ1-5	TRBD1	CASSPGTGAFGSNQPQHF	TGTGCCAGCAGTCCCGGGACAGGGGCTTTTGGGAGCAATCAGCCCCAGCATTTT
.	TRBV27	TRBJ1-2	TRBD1	CASSPRQGIYGYTF	TGTGCCAGCAGCCCCCGACAGGGGATCTATGGCTACACCTTC
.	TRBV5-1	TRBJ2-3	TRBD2	CASSWAGGADTQYF	TGCGCCAGCAGCTGGGCGGGGGGCGCAGATACGCAGTATTTT
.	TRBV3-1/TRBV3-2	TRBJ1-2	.	CASSQDRVRGSYGYTF	TGTGCCAGCAGCCAAGATCGGGTTAGGGGATCCTATGGCTACACCTTC
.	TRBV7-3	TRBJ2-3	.	CASSQTGDTQYF	TGTGCCAGCAGCCAGACGGGAGATACGCAGTATTTT
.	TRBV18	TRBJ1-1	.	CASSPPVGRHTEAFF	TGTGCCAGCTCACCACCGGTGGGCAGACACACTGAAGCTTTCTTT
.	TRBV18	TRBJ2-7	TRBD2	CASSPPISGGYEQYF	TGTGCCAGCTCACCACCCATTAGCGGGGGCTACGAGCAGTACTTC